A single sample is the source of the 20 T cell receptor beta chains below, sequenced in a study of blood T cells in healthy people across ages. A J-beta primer mix and a sample-barcoded 5' primer were used in a second PCR of about 7 to 12 cycles. TCRdb independently ran MiXCR on the 5' RACE reads; one entry per CDR3 protein. The table shows roughly 1.5 million distinct CDR3 sequences, with under 55% occurring only once. Sequenced sample: blood. The receptors here all came from a woman aged 18 to 35 in good health.

The CDR3, as DNA: TGTGCCAGCAGTGAGCGGGACAGGGGCAATCAGCCCCAGCATTTT. It translates to CASSERDRGNQPQHF. The chain joins TRBV6-2 or TRBV6-3 to TRBJ1-5; 9 nucleotides line up with TRBD1. CDR1 MNHEY and CDR2 SVGEGT come from the germline V gene. V lost 5 bases, J lost 2 bases, and 4 bases stayed unmatched. The CDR3 loop spans 15 amino acids.

This clonotype showed up just a few times. The rearrangement uses TRBV20-1 and TRBJ2-1; 10 bases agree with TRBD2. This CDR3 is built from 14 residues. Per the germline V gene, CDR1 is DFQATT and CDR2 is SNEGSKA (reference sequence). The ends lost 6 bases at V and 4 bases at J; junction bases unmatched: 6. The DNA of the CDR3 is TGCAGTGCGGACGGACTAGCGGTATACAATGAGCAGTTCTTC. This translates into CSADGLAVYNEQFF.

The chain links TRBV10-3 to TRBJ2-1; 16 positions agree with TRBD2. The CDR3 is 16 residues long. The germline gives CDR1 ENHRY, CDR2 SYGVKD. The J segment lost 9 bases and the V segment lost 0 bases, leaving 2 bases of the junction unmatched. CDR3 in amino acids: CAISESGTSGRGEQFF. The CDR3 bases are TGTGCCATCAGTGAGTCCGGGACTAGCGGGAGGGGTGAGCAGTTCTTC.

The sample holds a few counts of this clonotype. The chain combines TRBV7-2 with TRBJ1-2, with D possibly being TRBD1 (5 bases). This CDR3 spans 15 amino acids. Deletions cut 4 bases from V and 0 bases from J, with 12 bases between. Germline V gene lookup returns CDR1 SGHTA and CDR2 FQGNSA. For the CDR3, the DNA is TGTGCCAGCAGCTCTCCGAGGGGAGCTAACTATGGCTACACCTTC. Its translation: CASSSPRGANYGYTF.

The gene calls are TRBV16 and TRBJ2-7, with 7 nucleotides matching TRBD1. The J call is uncertain, as TRBJ2-5 better fits the DNA end. The CDR3 totals 15 residues. Germline V gives CDR1 KGHSY, CDR2 FQNENV. This CDR3 is CASSQATGRGETQYF. In nucleotides, the CDR3 is TGTGCCAGCAGCCAAGCGACAGGGAGAGGAGAGACCCAGTACTTC.

The chain joins TRBV29-1 to TRBJ2-7; the D gene could be TRBD1 or TRBD2 (7 bases each). Trimming shortened V by 4 bases and J by 1 base, and 14 bases separated the two germline ends. Germline CDR1 and CDR2: SQVTM and ANQGSEA. This CDR3 is 14 amino acids long. The CDR3 coding sequence is TGCAGCGTTGGGGGGGGACAGTTGTCCTACGAGCAGTACTTC. Amino acids: CSVGGGQLSYEQYF.

This clonotype was recorded a few times. The chain carries TRBV27 and TRBJ1-2; unclear D gene. The CDR3 has 14 amino acids. Trimming cost V 3 bases and J 6 bases, with 14 bases left between them. Germline V gene sequence: CDR1 MNHEY, CDR2 SMNVEV (reference sequence). CDR3 protein: CASSLLGFDDGYTF. The CDR3 DNA reads TGTGCCAGCAGTTTGTTAGGGTTTGACGATGGCTACACCTTC.

As concerns this clonotype: Germline and junction disagree at one end, which may indicate a read error. This chain joins TRBV12-3 or TRBV12-4 and TRBJ2-7, with no clear D. This CDR3 spans 13 amino acids. Here the CDR3 reads CASSFSSIYGQYF. The CDR3, as DNA: TGTGCCAGCAGTTTCTCTAGTATCTACGGGCAGTACTTC.

This clonotype has just a few counts. This chain uses TRBV7-2 with TRBJ2-3; TRBD2 agrees at 12 bases. The CDR3 totals 19 residues. V shed 1 base and J 6 bases; nucleotides not matched to a gene: 14. Germline loops: CDR1 SGHTA, CDR2 FQGNSA. The CDR3, as DNA: TGTGCCAGCAGCTTAGATTCCCCTAGCGGGGGGGCCCTTGAGGATACGCAGTATTTT. It codes for CASSLDSPSGGALEDTQYF. Complete variable domain (other parts from reference TRBV7-2 and TRBJ2-3): GAGVSQSPSNKVTEKGKDVELRCDPISGHTALYWYRQSLGQGLEFLIYFQGNSAPDKSGLPSDRFSAERTGGSVSTLTIQRTQQEDSAVYLCASSLDSPSGGALEDTQYFGPGTRLTVL.

The chain combines TRBV20-1 with TRBJ2-7; TRBD2 matches 10 bases. The CDR3 covers 14 residues. J was trimmed by 5 bases and V by 0 bases; bases with no gene match: 4. Germline CDR1 is DFQATT and CDR2 is SNEGSKA (reference sequence). This CDR3 reads CSAREGTSDHEQYF. The CDR3 bases are TGCAGTGCTAGAGAGGGGACTAGCGATCACGAGCAGTACTTC.

This clonotype has a handful of counts. J is TRBJ1-2 and V is TRBV28; D gene ambiguous. Deletions cut 5 bases from V and 1 base from J, with 8 bases between. CDR1 MDHEN and CDR2 SYDVKM come from the germline V gene. The length of the CDR3 is 13 residues. The CDR3 region is CASSGHLNYGYTF. The CDR3 DNA sequence: TGTGCCAGCAGTGGTCACCTTAACTATGGCTACACCTTC.

There are many counts of this clonotype. The chain joins TRBV7-2 to TRBJ2-5; 7 bases fit TRBD1. CDR3 size: 13 residues. The V gene's germline CDR1 is SGHTA and CDR2 FQGNSA. The junction had 1 base not matched to a gene; V was cut back by 1 base and J by 5 bases. CDR3 DNA: TGTGCCAGCAGCTTAGGCAGGGGGGAGACCCAGTACTTC. Translation: CASSLGRGETQYF.

This clonotype showed up just a few times. The rearrangement joins TRBV30 to TRBJ2-5, with a weak D call TRBD1 (6 bases). V lost 8 bases, J lost 5 bases, and 12 bases lay in between. Germline assignment: CDR1 GTSNPN and CDR2 SVGIG (reference sequence). CDR3 length equals 11 residues. CDR3 DNA sequence: TGTGCCGGCGGACAGAGGGAGACCCAGTACTTC. Amino acids: CAGGQRETQYF.

This chain connects TRBV3-1 to TRBJ2-6; no firm D call. The V end lost 8 bases, the J end lost 2 bases, and 10 bases lay between the germline ends. The length of the CDR3 is 14 residues. Germline CDR1 LGHDT, CDR2 YNNKEL (reference sequence). CDR3 bases: TGTGCCAGCCGTGAGATTACTGGGGCCAACGTCCTGACTTTC. Its protein product is CASREITGANVLTF.

V usage is TRBV7-2 and J usage is TRBJ2-4; perhaps D is TRBD1 or TRBD2 (6 bases each). This CDR3 is built from 16 residues. Germline loops: CDR1 SGHTA, CDR2 FQGNSA. V was shortened by 3 bases and J by 1 base, with 13 bases between the two germline ends. The CDR3 nucleotides read TGTGCCAGCAGCTTGTGGGGGGCAAGGGCCAAAAACATTCAGTACTTC. It encodes CASSLWGARAKNIQYF. Full variable domain (rest looked up from reference TRBV7-2 and TRBJ2-4): GAGVSQSPSNKVTEKGKDVELRCDPISGHTALYWYRQSLGQGLEFLIYFQGNSAPDKSGLPSDRFSAERTGGSVSTLTIQRTQQEDSAVYLCASSLWGARAKNIQYFGAGTRLSVL.

The chain recombines TRBV9 with TRBJ2-5, with 12 bases that match TRBD2. After removal of 2 bases from V and 11 bases from J, the junction contained 7 bases not matched to a gene. The germline gives CDR1 SGDLS, CDR2 YYNGEE. The length of the CDR3 is 14 residues. CDR3 in amino acids: CASSVGLAGNGQYF. The DNA of the CDR3 is TGTGCCAGCAGCGTTGGACTAGCGGGGAACGGGCAGTACTTC.

The chain links TRBV12-3 or TRBV12-4 to TRBJ2-3; the D is unclear. The CDR3 is 15 residues long. V was pared by 3 bases and J by 1 base, with 11 bases between. CDR3: CASSFGGYGTDTQYF. Written as DNA, the CDR3 is TGTGCCAGCAGTTTTGGCGGTTACGGCACAGATACGCAGTATTTT.

J is TRBJ1-6 and V is TRBV4-1; the match to TRBD1 covers 7 bases. CDR1 and CDR2 (germline): MGHRA, YSYEKL. After removal of 8 bases from V and 3 bases from J, the junction contained 7 bases not matched to a gene. The CDR3 loop spans 15 amino acids. As DNA, the CDR3 is TGCGCCAGCTCCGAGGGGGCTGGCTATAATTCACCCCTCCACTTT. It codes for CASSEGAGYNSPLHF.

CDR3 nucleotide sequence: TGTGCCAGCAGTTTGATTAGCAGGGCGGACACCGGGGAGCTGTTTTTT. Translated: CASSLISRADTGELFF. V gene TRBV12-3 or TRBV12-4 combines with J gene TRBJ2-2; D might be TRBD1 (5 bases). This CDR3 has 16 residues. The V end was cut by 3 bases, the J end by 3 bases, with 14 bases between.

This clonotype has just a few counts. J is TRBJ2-5 and V is TRBV24-1, with D hard to call. The germline CDR1 and CDR2 sequences are KGHDR and SFDVKD. The CDR3 runs to 13 residues. V gave up 5 bases and J gave up 0 bases, with 6 bases separating them. The CDR3 DNA follows: TGTGCCACCAGTGTCCGGGACCAAGAGACCCAGTACTTC. Translation gives CATSVRDQETQYF.